Shown below are 22 T cell receptor beta chains from a single sample sequenced in a study of early T cells in non-severe SARS-CoV-2 infection. TCRdb reprocessed the 5' RACE reads with MiXCR, giving one entry per CDR3 protein. Of tens of thousands of distinct CDR3 sequences in the sample, around 4.5% were seen once. The sequencing input was whole blood. All receptors derive from an adult who was a healthcare worker with PCR-confirmed SARS-CoV-2 infection or an uninfected control (not recorded which).

The table lists this clonotype with many counts. The chain carries TRBV6-1 and TRBJ1-5; D not certain. Germline V gene sequence: CDR1 MNHNS, CDR2 SASEGT. The CDR3 length is 13 residues. The V gene lost 8 bases and the J gene lost 4 bases, with 12 bases spanning the gap. In DNA form, the CDR3 reads TGTGCCAGCGGTTTGGAAAATAATCAGCCCCAGCATTTT. Amino acids: CASGLENNQPQHF.

This clonotype was picked up a small number of times. Here the CDR3 DNA reads TGTGCCACCAGGAGTCTGGAGACGGCCTACGAGCAGTACTTC. Its protein is CATRSLETAYEQYF. The rearrangement links TRBV6-1 to TRBJ2-7; D call uncertain. CDR3 length equals 14 residues. Trimming pared 10 bases from V and 2 bases from J, leaving 18 bases between. Germline loops: CDR1 MNHNS, CDR2 SASEGT.

This clonotype occurred many times. The chain combines TRBV7-9 with TRBJ1-2; possibly TRBD1 for D (5 bases). V lost 5 bases and J lost 14, with 21 bases in between. This CDR3 region has 13 residues. Germline V gene data show CDR1 as SEHNR and CDR2 as FQNEAQ (reference sequence). The CDR3 loop reads CASSQTGTGDYTF. As DNA, the CDR3 is TGTGCCAGCAGCCAGACCGGTACAGGAGATTATACCTTC.

This clonotype was observed many times. V is TRBV4-3 and J is TRBJ2-3, with D hard to call. V was trimmed by 2 bases and J by 2 bases, leaving 5 bases between them. Germline loops: CDR1 LGHNA, CDR2 YSLEER. CDR3 size: 13 residues. CDR3 sequence: CASSQSVTDTQYF. The CDR3 bases are TGCGCCAGCAGCCAATCCGTCACAGATACGCAGTATTTT.

This clonotype was counted at least ten times. This chain connects TRBV7-9 to TRBJ2-7; 7 positions match TRBD1. This CDR3 is 15 amino acids long. V was pared by 1 base and J by 2 bases, with 5 bases of the junction left unmatched. Germline V lookup: CDR1 SEHNR, CDR2 FQNEAQ (reference sequence). The CDR3 nucleotides read TGTGCCAGCAGCTTAGTCCGGCAGGGGGCCTACGAGCAGTACTTC. This gives the protein CASSLVRQGAYEQYF.

Many counts were recorded for this clonotype. The chain is built from TRBV10-2 and TRBJ1-6, with 8 nucleotides matching TRBD1. The CDR3 is 15 residues long. Germline V CDR1 and CDR2: WSHSY, SAAADI. Trimming took 2 bases from V and 7 from J; bases not matched to a gene: 4. The CDR3 region is CASSEAGGKNSPLHF. The CDR3, as DNA: TGCGCCAGCAGTGAGGCAGGGGGCAAGAATTCACCCCTCCACTTT.

There are many counts of this clonotype. The chain links TRBV7-9 to TRBJ2-1; D gene ambiguous. CDR3 size: 15 residues. V lost 1 base and J 1 base, leaving 8 bases between the germline ends. The germline V gene encodes CDR1 SEHNR and CDR2 FQNEAQ (reference sequence). In DNA form, the CDR3 reads TGTGCCAGCAGCTTAGAAGCCTCGTCCTACAATGAGCAGTTCTTC. Its translation is CASSLEASSYNEQFF.

V usage is TRBV6-5 and J usage is TRBJ2-7; 7 positions match TRBD2. The trim removed 2 bases at V and 2 bases at J, leaving 6 bases unmatched. Germline assignment: CDR1 MNHEY and CDR2 SVGAGI. The CDR3 consists of 15 residues. This chain's CDR3 is CASSYRGRGPYEQYF. CDR3 coding DNA: TGTGCCAGCAGTTACCGGGGGAGGGGACCCTACGAGCAGTACTTC.

This clonotype appeared a few times. This rearrangement joins TRBV6-5 to TRBJ1-1; no reliable D call. Germline values: CDR1 MNHEY, CDR2 SVGAGI. The CDR3 has 16 amino acids. Trimming removed 0 bases at V and 3 bases at J, with 14 bases between. The CDR3 DNA follows: TGTGCCAGCAGTTACTCCCCTCAGTTTTATCACACTGAAGCTTTCTTT. Translating gives CASSYSPQFYHTEAFF.

This clonotype was seen more than once but under ten times. V usage is TRBV28 and J usage is TRBJ2-7, with D uncertain. There are 14 residues in the CDR3. V gave up 2 bases and J gave up 4 bases, with 12 bases separating them. CDR1 is MDHEN, CDR2 SYDVKM, per germline. The CDR3 coding sequence is TGTGCCAGCAGTTTAAGGCAGTTCTATTACGAGCAGTACTTC. Its protein product is CASSLRQFYYEQYF.

This clonotype was detected many times. V and J are TRBV27 and TRBJ1-5; 7 bases match TRBD1. The germline V gene has CDR1 MNHEY and CDR2 SMNVEV (reference sequence). V was clipped by 6 bases and J by 5 bases; unmatched bases: 4. There are 13 residues in the CDR3. The CDR3 DNA reads TGTGCCAGCAGGAATACAGGGGATCAGCCCCAGCATTTT. Protein sequence: CASRNTGDQPQHF.

This chain uses TRBV28 with TRBJ1-1, with unresolved D. This CDR3 is built from 14 residues. CDR1 and CDR2 from the germline V gene are MDHEN and SYDVKM. V lost 7 bases, J lost 3 bases, and 15 bases lay in between. Here the CDR3 reads CASTPYRPDTEAFF. The CDR3 DNA reads as TGTGCCAGCACCCCGTATAGGCCGGACACTGAAGCTTTCTTT.

This clonotype was observed many times. The J gene is TRBJ2-1, the V gene TRBV7-6; D possibly corresponds to TRBD2 (5 bases). V was cut by 1 base and J by 7 bases, with 17 bases left in between. The CDR3 extends over 16 amino acids. Germline lookup yields CDR1 SGHVS and CDR2 FNYEAQ. CDR3: CASSLVARGRENEQFF. The CDR3 DNA reads as TGTGCCAGCAGCTTAGTGGCTCGGGGTAGGGAGAATGAGCAGTTCTTC.

This clonotype was seen at least ten times. V gene TRBV7-2 combines with J gene TRBJ2-7; 8 bases align to TRBD2. This CDR3 region has 15 residues. The germline CDR1 and CDR2 sequences are SGHTA and FQGNSA. V lost 0 bases and J lost 0; bases outside the gene matches: 1. The CDR3 coding sequence is TGTGCCAGCAGCTTAGCAGCGGGGGCCTCCTACGAGCAGTACTTC. Translation: CASSLAAGASYEQYF.

This chain joins TRBV29-1 and TRBJ2-3, with D tentatively TRBD1 or TRBD2 (5 bases each). The CDR3 runs to 15 residues. Trimming shortened V by 0 bases and J by 4 bases, and 14 bases separated the two germline ends. From germline, CDR1 is SQVTM and CDR2 ANQGSEA. The CDR3 DNA reads as TGCAGCGTTGAAGATCACCCAGGGAGCGCAGATACGCAGTATTTT. The encoded protein is CSVEDHPGSADTQYF.

This clonotype occurred many times. This sequence joins TRBV10-3 and TRBJ1-3; D gene unclear. CDR1 and CDR2 (germline): ENHRY, SYGVKD. With 8 bases removed from V and 1 base from J, the gap between germline ends came to 12 bases. The CDR3 runs 14 residues. CDR3 amino acids: CAIAPGGSGNTIYF. The CDR3, as DNA: TGTGCCATCGCCCCGGGTGGTTCTGGAAACACCATATATTTT.

This clonotype was seen repeatedly, ten times or more. In nucleotides, the CDR3 is TGCGCCAGCAGCTTGGAGGCGACTAACTATGGCTACACCTTC. Translation gives CASSLEATNYGYTF. The rearrangement joins TRBV5-1 to TRBJ1-2; D not resolved. The CDR3 is made up of 14 amino acids. Trimming removed 0 bases at V and 0 bases at J, with 6 bases between. Per the germline V gene, CDR1 is SGHRS and CDR2 is YFSETQ.

The table lists this clonotype with many counts. The V call is TRBV29-1, the J call TRBJ1-1, with D possibly being TRBD1 (5 bases). The germline V and J ends were trimmed by 7 bases and 1 base, with 19 bases remaining between them. CDR3 length: 15 residues. Germline V gene sequence: CDR1 SQVTM, CDR2 ANQGSEA. The CDR3: CSADPRGATNTEAFF. The CDR3 DNA reads as TGCAGCGCCGACCCGAGGGGCGCGACGAACACTGAAGCTTTCTTT.

The chain uses TRBV7-2 and TRBJ1-2, with D uncertain. The CDR3 is 13 amino acids. CDR1 and CDR2 (germline): SGHTA, FQGNSA. V was pared by 4 bases and J by 7 bases, with 13 bases between. The CDR3, as DNA: TGTGCCAGCAGCTCGGACCTTAGAATTGGCTACACCTTC. As protein: CASSSDLRIGYTF.

This chain joins TRBV7-8 and TRBJ1-5, with D perhaps TRBD1 (5 bases). Germline lookup yields CDR1 SGHVS and CDR2 FQNEAQ. Trimming took 5 bases from V and 0 from J, leaving 11 bases between them. This CDR3 contains 15 residues. CDR3 bases: TGTGCCAGCAGCCAGACAGCTAATAGCAATCAGCCCCAGCATTTT. This translates into CASSQTANSNQPQHF.

The chain has TRBV20-1 and TRBJ2-2; TRBD2 agrees at 11 bases. V lost 1 base and J lost 2; bases outside the gene matches: 9. The CDR3 loop spans 18 amino acids. CDR1 is DFQATT and CDR2 is SNEGSKA in the germline V gene (reference sequence). CDR3 DNA: TGCAGTGCTAGAGCCAATCCGGGACTAGCGGTAAACACCGGGGAGCTGTTTTTT. Encoded protein: CSARANPGLAVNTGELFF.

By proportion, this clonotype is medium-sized. The chain is built from TRBV7-6 and TRBJ1-1; TRBD1 matches at 7 bases. Germline-derived CDR1 and CDR2 are SGHVS and FNYEAQ. This CDR3 is built from 14 residues. The trim removed 5 bases at V and 5 bases at J, leaving 8 bases unmatched. Here the CDR3 reads CASSRDSRRTEAFF. In DNA, the CDR3 is TGTGCCAGCAGCCGGGACAGCCGACGGACTGAAGCTTTCTTT.